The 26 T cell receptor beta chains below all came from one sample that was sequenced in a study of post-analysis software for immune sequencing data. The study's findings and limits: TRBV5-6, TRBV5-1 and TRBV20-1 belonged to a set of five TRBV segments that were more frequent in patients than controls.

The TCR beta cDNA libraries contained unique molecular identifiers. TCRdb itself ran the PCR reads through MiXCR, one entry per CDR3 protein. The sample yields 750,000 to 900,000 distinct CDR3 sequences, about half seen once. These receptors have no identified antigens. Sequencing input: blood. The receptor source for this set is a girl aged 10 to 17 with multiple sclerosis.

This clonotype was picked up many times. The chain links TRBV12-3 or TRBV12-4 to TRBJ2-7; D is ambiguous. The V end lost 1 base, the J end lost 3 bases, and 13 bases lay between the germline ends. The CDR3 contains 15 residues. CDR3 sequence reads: CASSLVSGSGYEQYF. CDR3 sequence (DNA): TGTGCCAGCAGTTTAGTATCCGGGTCAGGCTACGAGCAGTACTTC.

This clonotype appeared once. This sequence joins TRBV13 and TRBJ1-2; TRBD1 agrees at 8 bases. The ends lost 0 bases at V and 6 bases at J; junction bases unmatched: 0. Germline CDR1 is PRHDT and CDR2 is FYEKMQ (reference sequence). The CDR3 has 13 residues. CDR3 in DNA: TGTGCCAGCAGCTTAGGCAGGGGGCATGGCTACACCTTC. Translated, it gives CASSLGRGHGYTF. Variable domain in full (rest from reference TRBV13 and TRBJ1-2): AAGVIQSPRHLIKEKRETATLKCYPIPRHDTVYWYQQGPGQDPQFLISFYEKMQSDKGSIPDRFSAQQFSDYHSELNMSSLELGDSALYFCASSLGRGHGYTFGSGTRLTVV.

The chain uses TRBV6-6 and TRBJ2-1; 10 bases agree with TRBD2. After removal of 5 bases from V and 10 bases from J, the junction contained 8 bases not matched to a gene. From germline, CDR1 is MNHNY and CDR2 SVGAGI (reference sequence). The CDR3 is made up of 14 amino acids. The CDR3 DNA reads TGTGCCAGCAGTACCGGGACTAGCGTTCCCGAGCAGTTCTTC. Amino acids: CASSTGTSVPEQFF.

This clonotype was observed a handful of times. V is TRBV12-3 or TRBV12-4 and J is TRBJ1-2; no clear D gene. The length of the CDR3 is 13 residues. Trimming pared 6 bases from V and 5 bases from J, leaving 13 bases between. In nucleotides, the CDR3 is TGTGCCAGCAGCCCAATGGGGTTATATGGCTACACCTTC. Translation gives CASSPMGLYGYTF.

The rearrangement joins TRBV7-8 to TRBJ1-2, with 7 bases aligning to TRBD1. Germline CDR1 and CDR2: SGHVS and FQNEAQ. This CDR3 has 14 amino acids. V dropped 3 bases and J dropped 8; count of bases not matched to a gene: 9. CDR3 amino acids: CASSLRDRVEGYTF. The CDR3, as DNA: TGTGCCAGCAGCTTGAGAGACAGGGTGGAGGGCTACACCTTC.

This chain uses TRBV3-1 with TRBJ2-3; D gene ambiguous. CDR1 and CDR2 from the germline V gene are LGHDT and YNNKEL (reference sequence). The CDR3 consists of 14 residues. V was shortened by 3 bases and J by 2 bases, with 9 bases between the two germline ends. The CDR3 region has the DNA TGTGCCAGCAGCCAGCTGGGAAACACAGATACGCAGTATTTT. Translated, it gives CASSQLGNTDTQYF.

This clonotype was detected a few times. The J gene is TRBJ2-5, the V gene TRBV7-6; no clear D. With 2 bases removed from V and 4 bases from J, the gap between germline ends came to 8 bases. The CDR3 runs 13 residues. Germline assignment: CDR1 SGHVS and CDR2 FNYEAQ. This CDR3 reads CASSLSIRETQYF. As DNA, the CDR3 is TGTGCCAGCAGCTTATCTATACGAGAGACCCAGTACTTC.

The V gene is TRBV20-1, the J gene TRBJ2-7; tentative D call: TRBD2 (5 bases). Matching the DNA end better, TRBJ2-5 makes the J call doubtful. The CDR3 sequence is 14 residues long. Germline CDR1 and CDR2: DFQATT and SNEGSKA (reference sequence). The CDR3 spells CSARSGAGVKTQYF. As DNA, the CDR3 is TGCAGTGCTAGATCGGGCGCCGGGGTCAAGACCCAGTACTTC.

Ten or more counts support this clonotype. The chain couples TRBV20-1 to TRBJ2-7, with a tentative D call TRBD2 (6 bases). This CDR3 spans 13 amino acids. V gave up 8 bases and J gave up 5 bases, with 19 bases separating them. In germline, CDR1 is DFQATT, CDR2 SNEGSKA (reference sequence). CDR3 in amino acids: CSPRGGVADEQYF. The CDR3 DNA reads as TGCAGTCCCCGGGGCGGGGTCGCTGACGAGCAGTACTTC.

CDR3 sequence reads: CASSLVASGIWNEQFF. In nucleotides, the CDR3 is TGTGCCAGCAGCTTAGTTGCTAGCGGGATATGGAATGAGCAGTTCTTC. The V gene is TRBV7-2, the J gene TRBJ2-1, with 9 bases lining up with TRBD2. Trimming took 1 base from V and 7 from J; bases not matched to a gene: 8. The CDR3 totals 16 residues. Germline V CDR1 and CDR2: SGHTA, FQGNSA.

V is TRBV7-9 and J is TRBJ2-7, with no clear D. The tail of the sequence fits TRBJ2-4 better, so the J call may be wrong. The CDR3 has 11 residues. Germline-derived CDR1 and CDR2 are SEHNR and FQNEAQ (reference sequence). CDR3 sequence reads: CASSSTDIQYF. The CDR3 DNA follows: TGTGCCAGCAGCTCCACCGACATTCAGTACTTC.

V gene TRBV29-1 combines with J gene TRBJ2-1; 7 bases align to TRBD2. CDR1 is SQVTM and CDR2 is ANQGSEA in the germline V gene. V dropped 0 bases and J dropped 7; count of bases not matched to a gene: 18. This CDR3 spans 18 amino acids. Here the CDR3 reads CSVEDEDLVGGSGNEQFF. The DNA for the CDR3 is TGCAGCGTTGAAGATGAGGACCTCGTGGGAGGGTCGGGTAATGAGCAGTTCTTC.

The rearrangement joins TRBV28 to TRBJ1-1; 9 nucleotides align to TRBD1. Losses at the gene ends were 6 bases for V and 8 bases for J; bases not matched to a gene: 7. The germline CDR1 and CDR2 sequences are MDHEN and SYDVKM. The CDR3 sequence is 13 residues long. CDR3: CASRAPGQGEAFF. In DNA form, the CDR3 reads TGTGCCAGCAGAGCCCCGGGACAGGGCGAAGCTTTCTTT. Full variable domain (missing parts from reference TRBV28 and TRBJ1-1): DVKVTQSSRYLVKRTGEKVFLECVQDMDHENMFWYRQDPGLGLRLIYFSYDVKMKEKGDIPEGYSVSREKKERFSLILESASTNQTSMYLCASRAPGQGEAFFGQGTRLTVV.

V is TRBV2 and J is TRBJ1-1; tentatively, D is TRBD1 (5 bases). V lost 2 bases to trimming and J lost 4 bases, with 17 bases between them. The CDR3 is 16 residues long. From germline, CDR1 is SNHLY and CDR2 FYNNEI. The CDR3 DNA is TGTGCCAGCAGTGAACTTCCGGGACCCGGGGGCACTGAAGCTTTCTTT. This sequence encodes CASSELPGPGGTEAFF.

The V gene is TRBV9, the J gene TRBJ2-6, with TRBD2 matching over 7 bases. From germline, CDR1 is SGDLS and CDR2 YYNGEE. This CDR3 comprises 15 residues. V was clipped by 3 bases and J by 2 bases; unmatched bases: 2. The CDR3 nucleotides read TGTGCCAGCAGCGCGGGGGGAACTGGGGCCAACGTCCTGACTTTC. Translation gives CASSAGGTGANVLTF.

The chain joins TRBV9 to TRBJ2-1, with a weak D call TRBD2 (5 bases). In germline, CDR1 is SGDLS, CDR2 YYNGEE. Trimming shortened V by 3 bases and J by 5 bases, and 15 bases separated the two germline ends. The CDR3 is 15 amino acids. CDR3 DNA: TGTGCCAGCAGCGAGAGGGCCGGGATTAACAATGAGCAGTTCTTC. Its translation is CASSERAGINNEQFF.

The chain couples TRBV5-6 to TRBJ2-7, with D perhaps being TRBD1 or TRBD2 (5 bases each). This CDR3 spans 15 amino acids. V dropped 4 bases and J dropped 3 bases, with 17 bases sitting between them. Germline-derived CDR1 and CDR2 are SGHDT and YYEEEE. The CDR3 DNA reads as TGTGCCAGCAGCCTGGGGGAGAACCTAATCTACGAGCAGTACTTC. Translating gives CASSLGENLIYEQYF.

The CDR3 here is CASSENGVQTQYF. The CDR3 DNA reads as TGTGCCAGCAGTGAAAATGGGGTACAGACCCAGTACTTC. The gene calls are TRBV6-1 and TRBJ2-5, with no clear D. V was trimmed by 2 bases and J by 6 bases, leaving 10 bases between them. The length of the CDR3 is 13 residues. Per germline, CDR1 MNHNS and CDR2 SASEGT.

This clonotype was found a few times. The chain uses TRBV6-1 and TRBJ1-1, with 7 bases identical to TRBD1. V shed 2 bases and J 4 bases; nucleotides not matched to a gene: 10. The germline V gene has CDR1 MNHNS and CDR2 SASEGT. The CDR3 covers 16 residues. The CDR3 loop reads CASSEYSPGGGTEAFF. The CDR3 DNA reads TGTGCCAGCAGTGAATATTCCCCAGGGGGAGGCACTGAAGCTTTCTTT.

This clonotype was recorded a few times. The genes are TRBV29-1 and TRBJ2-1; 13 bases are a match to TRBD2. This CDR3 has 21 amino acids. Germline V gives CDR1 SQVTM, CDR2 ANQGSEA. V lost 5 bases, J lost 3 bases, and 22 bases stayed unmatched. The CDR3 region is CSVTLARPGLAGNVGYNEQFF. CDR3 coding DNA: TGCAGCGTTACGCTAGCCCGCCCGGGACTAGCGGGAAACGTGGGCTACAATGAGCAGTTCTTC.

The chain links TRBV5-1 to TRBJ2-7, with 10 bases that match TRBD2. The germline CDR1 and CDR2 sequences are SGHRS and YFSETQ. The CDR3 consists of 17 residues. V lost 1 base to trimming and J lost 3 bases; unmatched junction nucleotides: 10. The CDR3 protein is CASSLRGKASGSYEQYF. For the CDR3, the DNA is TGCGCCAGCAGCTTGAGAGGGAAGGCTAGCGGGAGCTACGAGCAGTACTTC.

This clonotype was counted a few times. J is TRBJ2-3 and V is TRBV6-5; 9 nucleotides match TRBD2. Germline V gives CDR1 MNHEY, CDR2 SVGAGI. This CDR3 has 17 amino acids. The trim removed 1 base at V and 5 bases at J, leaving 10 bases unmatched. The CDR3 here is CASSYFLPGLAIDTQYF. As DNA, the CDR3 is TGTGCCAGCAGTTACTTCCTTCCGGGACTAGCAATAGATACGCAGTATTTT.

The CDR3 DNA is TGTGCCACCAGCAGGGCTAGCGGAGTGCAATCCTACGAGCAGTACTTC. It codes for CATSRASGVQSYEQYF. The chain couples TRBV15 to TRBJ2-7; 7 nucleotides line up with TRBD2. Trimming took 3 bases from V and 1 from J; bases not matched to a gene: 9. The V gene's germline CDR1 is LNHNV and CDR2 YYDKDF (reference sequence). This CDR3 is built from 16 residues.

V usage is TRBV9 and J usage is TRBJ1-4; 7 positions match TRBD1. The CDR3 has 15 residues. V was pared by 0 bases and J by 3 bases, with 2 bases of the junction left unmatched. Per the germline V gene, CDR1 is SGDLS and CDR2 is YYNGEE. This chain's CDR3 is CASSVEGASNEKLFF. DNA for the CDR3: TGTGCCAGCAGCGTAGAGGGGGCCTCTAATGAAAAACTGTTTTTT. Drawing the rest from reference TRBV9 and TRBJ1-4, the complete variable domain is DSGVTQTPKHLITATGQRVTLRCSPRSGDLSVYWYQQSLDQGLQFLIQYYNGEERAKGNILERFSAQQFPDLHSELNLSSLELGDSALYFCASSVEGASNEKLFFGSGTQLSVL.

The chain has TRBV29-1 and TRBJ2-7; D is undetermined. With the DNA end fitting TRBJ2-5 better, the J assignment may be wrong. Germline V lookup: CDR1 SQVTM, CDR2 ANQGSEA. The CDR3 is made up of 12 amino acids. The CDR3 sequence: CSVGFSLETQYF. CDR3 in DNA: TGCAGCGTTGGGTTCAGCCTGGAGACCCAGTACTTC.

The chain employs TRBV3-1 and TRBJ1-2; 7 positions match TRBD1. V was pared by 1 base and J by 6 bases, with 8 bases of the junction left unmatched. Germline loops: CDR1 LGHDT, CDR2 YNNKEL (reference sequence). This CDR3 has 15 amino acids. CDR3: CASSQGTQGTDGYTF. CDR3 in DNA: TGTGCCAGCAGCCAAGGAACACAGGGGACGGATGGCTACACCTTC.